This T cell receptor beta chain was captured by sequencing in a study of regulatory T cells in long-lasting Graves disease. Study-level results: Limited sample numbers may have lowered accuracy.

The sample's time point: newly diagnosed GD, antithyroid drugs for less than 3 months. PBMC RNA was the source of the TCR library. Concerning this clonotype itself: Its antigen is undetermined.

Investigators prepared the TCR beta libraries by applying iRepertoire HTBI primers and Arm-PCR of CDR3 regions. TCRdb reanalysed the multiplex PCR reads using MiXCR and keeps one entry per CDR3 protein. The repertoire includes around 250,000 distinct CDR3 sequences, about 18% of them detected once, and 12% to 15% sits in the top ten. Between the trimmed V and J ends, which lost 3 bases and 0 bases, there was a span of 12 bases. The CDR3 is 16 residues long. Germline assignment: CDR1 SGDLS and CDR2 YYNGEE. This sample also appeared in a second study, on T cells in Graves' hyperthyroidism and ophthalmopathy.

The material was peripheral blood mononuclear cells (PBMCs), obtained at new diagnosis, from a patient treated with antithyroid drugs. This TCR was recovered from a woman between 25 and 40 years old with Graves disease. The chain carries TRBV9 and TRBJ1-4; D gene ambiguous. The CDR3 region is CASSASSGTTNEKLFF. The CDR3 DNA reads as TGTGCCAGCAGCGCGTCATCCGGGACAACTAATGAAAAACTGTTTTTT.